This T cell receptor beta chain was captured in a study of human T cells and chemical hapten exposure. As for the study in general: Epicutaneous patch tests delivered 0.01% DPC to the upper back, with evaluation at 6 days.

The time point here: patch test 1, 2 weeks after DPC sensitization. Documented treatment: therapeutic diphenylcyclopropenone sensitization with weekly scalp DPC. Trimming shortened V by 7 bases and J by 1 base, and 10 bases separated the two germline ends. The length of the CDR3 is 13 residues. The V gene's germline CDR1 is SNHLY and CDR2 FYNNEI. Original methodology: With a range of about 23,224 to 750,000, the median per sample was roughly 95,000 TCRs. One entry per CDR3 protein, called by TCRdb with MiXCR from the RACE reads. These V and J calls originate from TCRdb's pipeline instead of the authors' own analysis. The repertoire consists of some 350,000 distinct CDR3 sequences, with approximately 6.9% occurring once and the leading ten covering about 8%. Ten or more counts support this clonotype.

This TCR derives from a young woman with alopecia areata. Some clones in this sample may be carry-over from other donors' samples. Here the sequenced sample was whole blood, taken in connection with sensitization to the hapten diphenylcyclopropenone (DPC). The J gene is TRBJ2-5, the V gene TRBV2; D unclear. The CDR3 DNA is TGTGCCAGCACCCCCAAGGGCCAAGAGACCCAGTACTTC. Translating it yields CASTPKGQETQYF.